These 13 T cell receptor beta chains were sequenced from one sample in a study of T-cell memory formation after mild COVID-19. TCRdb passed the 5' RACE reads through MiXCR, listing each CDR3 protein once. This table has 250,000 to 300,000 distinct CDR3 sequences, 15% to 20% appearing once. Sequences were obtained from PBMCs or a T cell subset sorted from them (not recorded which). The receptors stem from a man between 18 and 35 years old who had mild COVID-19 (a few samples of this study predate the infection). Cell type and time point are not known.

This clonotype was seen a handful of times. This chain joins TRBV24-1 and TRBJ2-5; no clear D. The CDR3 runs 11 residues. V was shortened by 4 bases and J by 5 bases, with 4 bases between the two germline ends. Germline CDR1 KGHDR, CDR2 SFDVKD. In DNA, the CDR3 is TGTGCCACCAGTGAGTCTGAGACCCAGTACTTC. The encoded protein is CATSESETQYF.

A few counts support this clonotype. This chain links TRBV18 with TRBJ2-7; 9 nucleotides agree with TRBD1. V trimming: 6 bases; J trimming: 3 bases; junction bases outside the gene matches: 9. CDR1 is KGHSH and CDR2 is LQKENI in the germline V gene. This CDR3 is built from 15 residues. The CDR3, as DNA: TGTGCCAGCTCCCTGATAAAGGGACAGGGCTACGAGCAGTACGTC. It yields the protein CASSLIKGQGYEQYV.

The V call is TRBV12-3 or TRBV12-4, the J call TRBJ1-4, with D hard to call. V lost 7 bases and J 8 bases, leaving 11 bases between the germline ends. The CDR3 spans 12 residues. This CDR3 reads CASTRTGEKLFF. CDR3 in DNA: TGTGCCAGCACCCGGACGGGGGAAAAACTGTTTTTT.

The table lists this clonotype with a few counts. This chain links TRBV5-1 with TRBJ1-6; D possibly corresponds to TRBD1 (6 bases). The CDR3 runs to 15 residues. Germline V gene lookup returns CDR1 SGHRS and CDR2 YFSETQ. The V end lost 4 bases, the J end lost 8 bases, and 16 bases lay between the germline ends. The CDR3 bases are TGCGCCAGCAGCGCCCGACAGGAGTCTTATTCACCCCTCCACTTT. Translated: CASSARQESYSPLHF.

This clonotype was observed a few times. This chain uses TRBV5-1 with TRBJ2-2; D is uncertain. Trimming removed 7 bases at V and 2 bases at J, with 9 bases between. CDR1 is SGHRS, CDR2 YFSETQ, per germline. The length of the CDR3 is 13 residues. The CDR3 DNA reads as TGCGCCAGCCAGCCAGCCAACACCGGGGAGCTGTTTTTT. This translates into CASQPANTGELFF.

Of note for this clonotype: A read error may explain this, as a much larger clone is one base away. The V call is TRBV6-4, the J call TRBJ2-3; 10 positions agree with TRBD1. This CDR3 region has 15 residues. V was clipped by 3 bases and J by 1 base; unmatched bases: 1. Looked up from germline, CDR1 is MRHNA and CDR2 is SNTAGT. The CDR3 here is CASSEGTGGTDTQYF. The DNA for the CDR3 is TGTGCCAGCAGTGAGGGGACAGGGGGCACAGATACGCAGTATTTT.

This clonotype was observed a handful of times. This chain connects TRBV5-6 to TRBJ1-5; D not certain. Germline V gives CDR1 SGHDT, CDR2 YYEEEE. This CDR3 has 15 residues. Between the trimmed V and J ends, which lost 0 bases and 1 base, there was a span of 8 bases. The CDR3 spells CASSLGLGSNQPQHF. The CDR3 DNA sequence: TGTGCCAGCAGCTTGGGGTTAGGGAGCAATCAGCCCCAGCATTTT.

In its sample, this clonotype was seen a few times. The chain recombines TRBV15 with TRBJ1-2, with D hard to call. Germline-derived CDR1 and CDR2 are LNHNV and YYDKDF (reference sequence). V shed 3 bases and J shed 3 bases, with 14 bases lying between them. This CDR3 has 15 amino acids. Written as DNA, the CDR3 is TGTGCCACCAGCAGGAGCGGGTACGGGGACTATGGCTACACCTTC. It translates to CATSRSGYGDYGYTF. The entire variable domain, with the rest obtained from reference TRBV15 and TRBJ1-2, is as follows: DAMVIQNPRYQVTQFGKPVTLSCSQTLNHNVMYWYQQKSSQAPKLLFHYYDKDFNNEADTPDNFQSRRPNTSFCFLDIRSPGLGDTAMYLCATSRSGYGDYGYTFGSGTRLTVV.

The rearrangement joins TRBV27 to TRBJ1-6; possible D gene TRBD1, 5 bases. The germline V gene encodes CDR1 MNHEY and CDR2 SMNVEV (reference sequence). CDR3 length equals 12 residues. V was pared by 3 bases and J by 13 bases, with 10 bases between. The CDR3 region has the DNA TGTGCCAGCAGTTTGCCAGGGTTCCCCCTCCACTTT. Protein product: CASSLPGFPLHF.

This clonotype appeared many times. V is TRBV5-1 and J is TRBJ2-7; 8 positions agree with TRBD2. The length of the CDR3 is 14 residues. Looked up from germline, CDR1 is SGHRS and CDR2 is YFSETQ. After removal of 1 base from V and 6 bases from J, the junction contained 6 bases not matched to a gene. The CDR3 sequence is CASSLYDSGSEQYV. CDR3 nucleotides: TGCGCCAGCAGCTTGTACGACAGCGGGAGCGAGCAGTACGTC.

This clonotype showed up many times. DNA for the CDR3: TGTGCCAGCAGCCCTTACAATGAGCAGTTCTTC. Its translation is CASSPYNEQFF. V gene TRBV7-2 combines with J gene TRBJ2-1; D is unclear. Trimming cost V 5 bases and J 4 bases, with 3 bases left between them. The germline V gene encodes CDR1 SGHTA and CDR2 FQGNSA. The CDR3 is 11 amino acids.

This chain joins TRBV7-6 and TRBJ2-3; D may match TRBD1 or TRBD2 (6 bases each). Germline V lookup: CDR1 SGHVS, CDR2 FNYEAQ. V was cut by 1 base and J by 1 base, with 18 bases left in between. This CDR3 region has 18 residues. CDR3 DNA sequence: TGTGCCAGCAGCTTAGGTTCATGGGGGGCGGGTGGCACAGATACGCAGTATTTT. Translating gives CASSLGSWGAGGTDTQYF. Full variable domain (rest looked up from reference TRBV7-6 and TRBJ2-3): GAGVSQSPRYKVTKRGQDVALRCDPISGHVSLYWYRQALGQGPEFLTYFNYEAQQDKSGLPNDRFSAERPEGSISTLTIQRTEQRDSAMYRCASSLGSWGAGGTDTQYFGPGTRLTVL.

The DNA of the CDR3 is TGTGCCACCTCCGGGACAGGGCCGACAGATACGCAGTATTTT. This codes for CATSGTGPTDTQYF. V and J are TRBV6-2 or TRBV6-3 and TRBJ2-3, with 9 bases matching TRBD1. J lost 3 bases, V lost 10 bases, and 8 bases had no gene match. CDR3 length equals 14 residues. The germline CDR1 and CDR2 sequences are MNHEY and SVGEGT.